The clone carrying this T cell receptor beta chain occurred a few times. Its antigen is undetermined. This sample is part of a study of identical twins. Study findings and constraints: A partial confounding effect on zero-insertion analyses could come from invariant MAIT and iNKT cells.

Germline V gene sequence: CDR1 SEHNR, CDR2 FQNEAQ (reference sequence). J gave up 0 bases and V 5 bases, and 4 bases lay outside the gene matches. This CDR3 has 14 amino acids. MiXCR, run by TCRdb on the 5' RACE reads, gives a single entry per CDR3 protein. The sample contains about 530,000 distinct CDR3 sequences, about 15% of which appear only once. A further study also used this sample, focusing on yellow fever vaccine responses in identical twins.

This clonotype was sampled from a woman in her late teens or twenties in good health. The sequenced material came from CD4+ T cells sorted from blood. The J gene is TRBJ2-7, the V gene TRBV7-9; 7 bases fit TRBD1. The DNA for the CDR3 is TGTGCCAGCAGCCAATACAGGGGCTCCTACGAGCAGTACTTC. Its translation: CASSQYRGSYEQYF. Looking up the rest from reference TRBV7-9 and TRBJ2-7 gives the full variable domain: DTGVSQNPRHKITKRGQNVTFRCDPISEHNRLYWYRQTLGQGPEFLTYFQNEAQLEKSRLLSDRFSAERPKGSFSTLEIQRTEQGDSAMYLCASSQYRGSYEQYFGPGTRLTVT.